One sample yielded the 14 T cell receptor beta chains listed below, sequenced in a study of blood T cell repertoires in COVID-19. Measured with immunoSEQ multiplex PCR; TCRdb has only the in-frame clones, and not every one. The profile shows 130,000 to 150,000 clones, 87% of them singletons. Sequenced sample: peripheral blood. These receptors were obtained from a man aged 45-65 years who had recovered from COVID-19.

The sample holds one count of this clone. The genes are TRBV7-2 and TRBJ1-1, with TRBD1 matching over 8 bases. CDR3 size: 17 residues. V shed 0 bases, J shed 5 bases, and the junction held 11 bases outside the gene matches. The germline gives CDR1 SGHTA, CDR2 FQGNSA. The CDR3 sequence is CASSLAGRGPVGTEAFF. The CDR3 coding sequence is TGTGCCAGCAGCTTAGCGGGCAGGGGGCCGGTTGGGACTGAAGCTTTCTTT.

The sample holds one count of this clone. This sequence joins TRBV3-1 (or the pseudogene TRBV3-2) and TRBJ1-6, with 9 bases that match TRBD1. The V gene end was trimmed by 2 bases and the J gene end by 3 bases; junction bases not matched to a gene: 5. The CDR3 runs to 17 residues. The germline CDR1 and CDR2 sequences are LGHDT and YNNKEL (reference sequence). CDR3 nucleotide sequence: TGTGCCAGCAGCCAACCCCGGGACAGGGACTATAATTCACCCCTCCACTTT. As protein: CASSQPRDRDYNSPLHF.

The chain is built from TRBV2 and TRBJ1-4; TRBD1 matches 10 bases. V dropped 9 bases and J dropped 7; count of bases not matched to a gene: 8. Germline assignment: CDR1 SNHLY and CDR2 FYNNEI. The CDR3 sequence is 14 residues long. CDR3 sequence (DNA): TGTGCCAGGGCGCCCGGGACAGGGGCTGAAAAACTGTTTTTT. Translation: CARAPGTGAEKLFF. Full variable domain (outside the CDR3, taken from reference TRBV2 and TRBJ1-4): EPEVTQTPSHQVTQMGQEVILRCVPISNHLYFYWYRQILGQKVEFLVSFYNNEISEKSEIFDDQFSVERPDGSNFTLKIRSTKLEDSAMYFCARAPGTGAEKLFFGSGTQLSVL.

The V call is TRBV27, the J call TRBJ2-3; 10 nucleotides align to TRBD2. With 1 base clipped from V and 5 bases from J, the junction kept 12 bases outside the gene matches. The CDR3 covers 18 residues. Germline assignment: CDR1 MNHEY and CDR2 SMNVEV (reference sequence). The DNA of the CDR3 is TGTGCCAGCAGTTTATTGCTCCCTAGCGGGGGCCGGGTAGATACGCAGTATTTT. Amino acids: CASSLLLPSGGRVDTQYF.

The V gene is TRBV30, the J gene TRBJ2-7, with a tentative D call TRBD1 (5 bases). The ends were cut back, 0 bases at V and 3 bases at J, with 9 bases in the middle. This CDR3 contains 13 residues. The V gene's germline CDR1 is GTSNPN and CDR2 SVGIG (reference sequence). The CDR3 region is CAWSVGQGYEQYF. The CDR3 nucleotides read TGTGCCTGGAGTGTCGGTCAGGGCTACGAGCAGTACTTC.

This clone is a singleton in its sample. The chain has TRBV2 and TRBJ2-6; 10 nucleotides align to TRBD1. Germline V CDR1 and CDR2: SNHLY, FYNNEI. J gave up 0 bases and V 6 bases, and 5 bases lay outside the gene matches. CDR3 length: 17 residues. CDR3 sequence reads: CASSERTGGSGANVLTF. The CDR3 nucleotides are TGTGCCAGCAGCGAAAGGACAGGGGGCTCTGGGGCCAACGTCCTGACTTTC.

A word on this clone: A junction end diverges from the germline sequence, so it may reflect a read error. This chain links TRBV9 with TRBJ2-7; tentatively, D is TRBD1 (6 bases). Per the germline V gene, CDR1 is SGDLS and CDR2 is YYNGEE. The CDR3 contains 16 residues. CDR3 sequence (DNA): TGTGCCAGCAGCGTAGTCAGGGGAGCTCCGGCCTACGGGCAGTACTTC. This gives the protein CASSVVRGAPAYGQYF.

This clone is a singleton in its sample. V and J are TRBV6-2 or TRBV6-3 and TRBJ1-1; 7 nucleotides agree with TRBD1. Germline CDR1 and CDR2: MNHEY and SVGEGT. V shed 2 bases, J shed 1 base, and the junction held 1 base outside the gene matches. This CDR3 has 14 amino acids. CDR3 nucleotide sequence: TGTGCCAGCAGTTACGACAGGGCGAACACTGAAGCTTTCTTT. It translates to CASSYDRANTEAFF.

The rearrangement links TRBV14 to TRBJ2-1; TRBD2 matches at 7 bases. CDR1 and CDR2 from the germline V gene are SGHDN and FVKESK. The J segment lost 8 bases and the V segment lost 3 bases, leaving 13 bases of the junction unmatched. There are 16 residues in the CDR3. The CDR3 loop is CASSQRLWGGEYEQFF. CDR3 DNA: TGTGCCAGCAGCCAGCGTTTATGGGGGGGAGAATATGAGCAGTTCTTC. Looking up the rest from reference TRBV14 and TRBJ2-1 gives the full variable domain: EAGVTQFPSHSVIEKGQTVTLRCDPISGHDNLYWYRRVMGKEIKFLLHFVKESKQDESGMPNNRFLAERTGGTYSTLKVQPAELEDSGVYFCASSQRLWGGEYEQFFGPGTRLTVL.

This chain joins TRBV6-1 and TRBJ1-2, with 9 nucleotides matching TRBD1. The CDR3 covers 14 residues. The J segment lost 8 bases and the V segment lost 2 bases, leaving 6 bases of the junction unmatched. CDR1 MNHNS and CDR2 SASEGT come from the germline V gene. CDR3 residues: CASSETGGAGGYTF. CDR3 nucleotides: TGTGCCAGCAGTGAAACAGGGGGCGCGGGAGGCTACACCTTC.

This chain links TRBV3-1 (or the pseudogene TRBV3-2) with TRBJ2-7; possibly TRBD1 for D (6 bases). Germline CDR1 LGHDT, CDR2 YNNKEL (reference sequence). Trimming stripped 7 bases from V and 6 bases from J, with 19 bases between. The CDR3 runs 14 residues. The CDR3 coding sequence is TGTGCCAGCACTACAGCCGACAGGTCGGGCGAGCAGTACTTC. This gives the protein CASTTADRSGEQYF.

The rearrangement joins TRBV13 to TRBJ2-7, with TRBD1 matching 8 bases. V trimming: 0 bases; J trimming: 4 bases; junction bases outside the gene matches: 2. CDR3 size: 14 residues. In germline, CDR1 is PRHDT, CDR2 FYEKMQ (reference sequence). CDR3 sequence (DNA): TGTGCCAGCAGCTTAGGCAGGGGGCTGTACGAGCAGTACTTC. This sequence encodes CASSLGRGLYEQYF. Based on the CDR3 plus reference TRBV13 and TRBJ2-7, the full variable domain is AAGVIQSPRHLIKEKRETATLKCYPIPRHDTVYWYQQGPGQDPQFLISFYEKMQSDKGSIPDRFSAQQFSDYHSELNMSSLELGDSALYFCASSLGRGLYEQYFGPGTRLTVT.

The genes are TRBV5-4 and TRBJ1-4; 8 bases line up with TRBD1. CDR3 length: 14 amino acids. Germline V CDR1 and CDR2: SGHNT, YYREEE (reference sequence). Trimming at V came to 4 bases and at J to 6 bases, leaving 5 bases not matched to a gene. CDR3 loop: CASSATGVDEKLFF. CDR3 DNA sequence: TGTGCCAGCAGCGCGACAGGGGTGGATGAAAAACTGTTTTTT.

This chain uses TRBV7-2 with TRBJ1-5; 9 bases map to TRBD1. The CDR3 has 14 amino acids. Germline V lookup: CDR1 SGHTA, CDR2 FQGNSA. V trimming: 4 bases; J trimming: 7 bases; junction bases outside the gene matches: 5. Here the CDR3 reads CASSSRQGDQPQHF. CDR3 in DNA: TGTGCCAGCAGCTCAAGACAGGGGGACCAGCCCCAGCATTTT.